This is a list of T cell receptor beta chains from one sample in a study of identical twins. TCRdb re-called the 5' RACE reads with MiXCR, one entry per CDR3 protein. The table records over 250,000 distinct CDR3 sequences, roughly 9% of them present only once. The data were also submitted as part of a second study, on yellow fever vaccine responses in identical twins.

The sequenced sample was CD8+ T cells sorted from blood. These receptors were taken from a woman aged 18-29 years in good health. Both conserved end residues are part of each CDR3. Each record gives: clone size, D gene, V gene, J gene, CDR3 protein, CDR3 DNA. D genes are given only for firm matches. Where a row states a size, it is once, few, many or the class of an expanded clone; other rows omit it.

clone_size: few; d_call: TRBD1; v_call: TRBV5-4; j_call: TRBJ1-6; cdr3_aa: CASSLMQGASNSPLHF; cdr3_nt: TGTGCCAGCAGCTTGATGCAGGGGGCGTCTAATTCACCCCTCCACTTT
clone_size: -; d_call: -; v_call: TRBV2; j_call: TRBJ1-1; cdr3_aa: CAAGWLNTEAFF; cdr3_nt: TGTGCCGCAGGGTGGTTGAACACTGAAGCTTTCTTT
clone_size: many; d_call: TRBD1; v_call: TRBV4-3; j_call: TRBJ1-5; cdr3_aa: CASSQDRDGNQPQHF; cdr3_nt: TGCGCCAGCAGCCAGGACAGGGATGGCAATCAGCCCCAGCATTTT
clone_size: -; d_call: -; v_call: TRBV29-1; j_call: TRBJ2-5; cdr3_aa: CSVEDGLIETQYF; cdr3_nt: TGCAGCGTTGAAGATGGACTAATTGAGACCCAGTACTTC
clone_size: -; d_call: TRBD2; v_call: TRBV24-1; j_call: TRBJ2-1; cdr3_aa: CATRGTSGMGNEQFF; cdr3_nt: TGTGCCACCAGAGGGACTAGCGGTATGGGCAATGAGCAGTTCTTC
clone_size: few; d_call: -; v_call: TRBV30; j_call: TRBJ2-7; cdr3_aa: CAWSPPTGRSYEQYF; cdr3_nt: TGTGCCTGGAGTCCCCCGACAGGACGATCCTACGAGCAGTACTTC
clone_size: few; d_call: -; v_call: TRBV7-9; j_call: TRBJ2-1; cdr3_aa: CASSSSRQADYNEQFF; cdr3_nt: TGTGCCAGCAGCTCGTCGCGACAGGCGGACTACAATGAGCAGTTCTTC
clone_size: few; d_call: TRBD2; v_call: TRBV15; j_call: TRBJ2-7; cdr3_aa: CATSRGDGVSYEQYF; cdr3_nt: TGTGCCACCAGCCGGGGGGATGGAGTAAGCTACGAGCAGTACTTC
clone_size: many; d_call: -; v_call: TRBV10-3; j_call: TRBJ1-6; cdr3_aa: CAISESVVLTRENSPLHF; cdr3_nt: TGTGCCATCAGTGAGTCGGTGGTCCTGACAAGGGAAAATTCACCCCTCCACTTT
clone_size: -; d_call: -; v_call: TRBV20-1; j_call: TRBJ2-2; cdr3_aa: CSARVSGELFF; cdr3_nt: TGCAGTGCTAGAGTGTCCGGGGAGCTGTTTTTT
clone_size: -; d_call: -; v_call: TRBV14; j_call: TRBJ2-7; cdr3_aa: CASSQPGAGYEQYF; cdr3_nt: TGTGCCAGCAGCCAACCAGGGGCAGGCTACGAGCAGTACTTC
clone_size: few; d_call: -; v_call: TRBV5-1; j_call: TRBJ1-1; cdr3_aa: CASSRVGSEAFF; cdr3_nt: TGCGCCAGCAGCCGGGTCGGGAGTGAAGCTTTCTTT
clone_size: few; d_call: TRBD2; v_call: TRBV6-4; j_call: TRBJ2-1; cdr3_aa: CASSERSSGSYNEQFF; cdr3_nt: TGTGCCAGCAGTGAGAGGTCCAGCGGGAGTTACAATGAGCAGTTCTTC
clone_size: few; d_call: TRBD1; v_call: TRBV28; j_call: TRBJ2-2; cdr3_aa: CASRLDRGDTGELFF; cdr3_nt: TGTGCCAGCAGGCTGGACAGGGGGGACACCGGGGAGCTGTTTTTT
clone_size: once; d_call: TRBD2; v_call: TRBV7-2; j_call: TRBJ2-5; cdr3_aa: CASRGLAGVTQYF; cdr3_nt: TGTGCCAGCAGAGGACTAGCGGGGGTGACCCAGTACTTC
clone_size: -; d_call: -; v_call: TRBV12-3/TRBV12-4; j_call: TRBJ2-1; cdr3_aa: CASSLRFDSGEQFF; cdr3_nt: TGTGCCAGCAGTTTAAGATTTGACAGCGGTGAGCAGTTCTTC
clone_size: -; d_call: TRBD1; v_call: TRBV12-3/TRBV12-4; j_call: TRBJ2-7; cdr3_aa: CASRETGGFSYEQYF; cdr3_nt: TGTGCCAGCAGGGAGACAGGGGGGTTTAGCTACGAGCAGTACTTC
clone_size: -; d_call: -; v_call: TRBV2; j_call: TRBJ2-3; cdr3_aa: CASPRGEAPGTQYF; cdr3_nt: TGTGCCAGCCCCAGGGGGGAGGCACCCGGTACGCAGTATTTT
clone_size: -; d_call: -; v_call: TRBV12-3/TRBV12-4; j_call: TRBJ2-5; cdr3_aa: CASSLEVNLETQYF; cdr3_nt: TGTGCCAGCAGTTTAGAAGTGAACTTAGAGACCCAGTACTTC
clone_size: few; d_call: -; v_call: TRBV6-1; j_call: TRBJ1-1; cdr3_aa: CASDLAGGGGTEAFF; cdr3_nt: TGTGCCAGCGATCTCGCTGGGGGAGGCGGCACTGAAGCTTTCTTT
clone_size: few; d_call: TRBD2; v_call: TRBV29-1; j_call: TRBJ2-3; cdr3_aa: CSVEAYLAGGHTSTDTQYF; cdr3_nt: TGCAGCGTTGAAGCTTATCTAGCGGGAGGGCATACTAGCACAGATACGCAGTATTTT
clone_size: few; d_call: -; v_call: TRBV28; j_call: TRBJ2-7; cdr3_aa: CASLLQGSYEQYF; cdr3_nt: TGTGCCAGCCTGCTACAGGGATCCTACGAGCAGTACTTC
clone_size: -; d_call: TRBD2; v_call: TRBV6-2/TRBV6-3; j_call: TRBJ2-1; cdr3_aa: CASSTLAGDPNEQFF; cdr3_nt: TGTGCCAGCAGTACCCTAGCGGGAGACCCAAATGAGCAGTTCTTC
clone_size: many; d_call: -; v_call: TRBV12-3/TRBV12-4; j_call: TRBJ1-2; cdr3_aa: CASSWGSGYTF; cdr3_nt: TGTGCCAGCAGTTGGGGAAGTGGCTACACCTTC
clone_size: -; d_call: TRBD1; v_call: TRBV20-1; j_call: TRBJ1-6; cdr3_aa: CSAREDRAKGRNSPLHF; cdr3_nt: TGCAGTGCTAGAGAGGACAGGGCAAAGGGTCGTAATTCACCCCTCCACTTT
clone_size: -; d_call: TRBD1; v_call: TRBV6-5; j_call: TRBJ2-1; cdr3_aa: CASSYGQERYNEQFF; cdr3_nt: TGTGCCAGCAGTTACGGACAGGAACGATACAATGAGCAGTTCTTC
clone_size: -; d_call: -; v_call: TRBV14; j_call: TRBJ2-1; cdr3_aa: CASSPKPKHYGANEQFF; cdr3_nt: TGTGCCAGCAGCCCAAAACCAAAACACTACGGGGCCAATGAGCAGTTCTTC
clone_size: many; d_call: TRBD2; v_call: TRBV12-3/TRBV12-4; j_call: TRBJ2-1; cdr3_aa: CASSFSGTSYEQFF; cdr3_nt: TGTGCCAGCAGTTTTAGCGGGACTAGTTATGAGCAGTTCTTC
clone_size: few; d_call: -; v_call: TRBV7-8; j_call: TRBJ2-7; cdr3_aa: CASSPLLGGDYEQYF; cdr3_nt: TGTGCCAGCAGCCCCTTGTTGGGCGGGGACTACGAGCAGTACTTC
clone_size: -; d_call: -; v_call: TRBV7-2; j_call: TRBJ1-1; cdr3_aa: CASRPAGGTSNTEAFF; cdr3_nt: TGTGCCAGCAGACCGGCCGGGGGGACATCGAACACTGAAGCTTTCTTT
clone_size: many; d_call: TRBD1; v_call: TRBV29-1; j_call: TRBJ2-1; cdr3_aa: CSVAGQGFYNEQFF; cdr3_nt: TGCAGCGTCGCAGGACAGGGCTTTTACAATGAGCAGTTCTTC
clone_size: medium-sized; d_call: -; v_call: TRBV3-1; j_call: TRBJ1-1; cdr3_aa: CASRLGANTEAFF; cdr3_nt: TGTGCCAGCAGGCTCGGGGCGAACACTGAAGCTTTCTTT
clone_size: -; d_call: -; v_call: TRBV30; j_call: TRBJ2-5; cdr3_aa: CAWMGSTETQYF; cdr3_nt: TGTGCCTGGATGGGATCTACGGAGACCCAGTACTTC
clone_size: -; d_call: -; v_call: TRBV7-2; j_call: TRBJ2-7; cdr3_aa: CASSLAPPAGFGVEQYF; cdr3_nt: TGTGCCAGCAGCTTAGCCCCCCCGGCAGGGTTCGGGGTCGAGCAGTACTTC
clone_size: -; d_call: -; v_call: TRBV5-6; j_call: TRBJ1-1; cdr3_aa: CASSFFQGMNTEAFF; cdr3_nt: TGTGCCAGCAGCTTCTTTCAGGGGATGAACACTGAAGCTTTCTTT
clone_size: -; d_call: -; v_call: TRBV7-8; j_call: TRBJ2-3; cdr3_aa: CASSFEIRRSSTDTQYF; cdr3_nt: TGTGCCAGCAGCTTTGAGATCAGAAGATCTAGCACAGATACGCAGTATTTT
clone_size: few; d_call: TRBD2; v_call: TRBV9; j_call: TRBJ2-7; cdr3_aa: CASSVQIAGGTEQYF; cdr3_nt: TGTGCCAGCAGCGTCCAGATAGCGGGAGGAACCGAGCAGTACTTC
clone_size: many; d_call: TRBD2; v_call: TRBV13; j_call: TRBJ2-3; cdr3_aa: CASRVSGRAPDTQYF; cdr3_nt: TGTGCCAGCAGAGTTAGCGGGAGGGCTCCAGATACGCAGTATTTT
clone_size: -; d_call: TRBD1; v_call: TRBV3-1; j_call: TRBJ1-5; cdr3_aa: CASSQGGRGLFNQPQHF; cdr3_nt: TGTGCCAGCAGCCAAGGGGGCAGGGGGCTCTTCAATCAGCCCCAGCATTTT
clone_size: many; d_call: -; v_call: TRBV9; j_call: TRBJ1-2; cdr3_aa: CASTPWGLGDTF; cdr3_nt: TGTGCCAGCACCCCGTGGGGGCTGGGCGACACCTTC
clone_size: many; d_call: -; v_call: TRBV4-3; j_call: TRBJ2-2; cdr3_aa: CASSQFPTGELFF; cdr3_nt: TGCGCCAGCAGCCAATTCCCCACCGGGGAGCTGTTTTTT
clone_size: many; d_call: -; v_call: TRBV3-1; j_call: TRBJ2-1; cdr3_aa: CASSPLPSANEQFF; cdr3_nt: TGTGCCAGCAGCCCCCTACCTAGCGCCAATGAGCAGTTCTTC
clone_size: few; d_call: TRBD2; v_call: TRBV7-9; j_call: TRBJ2-5; cdr3_aa: CASRFIGGAYQETQYF; cdr3_nt: TGTGCCAGCAGGTTCATCGGGGGGGCCTACCAAGAGACCCAGTACTTC
clone_size: few; d_call: -; v_call: TRBV18; j_call: TRBJ2-7; cdr3_aa: CASSPMGSSSYEQYF; cdr3_nt: TGTGCCAGCTCACCAATGGGGTCAAGCTCCTACGAGCAGTACTTC
clone_size: many; d_call: TRBD1; v_call: TRBV4-2; j_call: TRBJ1-5; cdr3_aa: CASSQGDRDSNQPQHF; cdr3_nt: TGTGCCAGCAGCCAGGGAGACAGGGATAGCAATCAGCCCCAGCATTTT
clone_size: few; d_call: -; v_call: TRBV5-6; j_call: TRBJ2-7; cdr3_aa: CASSLNPGTPQGEQYF; cdr3_nt: TGTGCCAGCAGCCTGAACCCCGGGACCCCTCAAGGGGAGCAGTACTTC
clone_size: -; d_call: -; v_call: TRBV5-4; j_call: TRBJ2-7; cdr3_aa: CASSAIGYEQYF; cdr3_nt: TGTGCCAGCAGCGCCATCGGCTACGAGCAGTACTTC
clone_size: many; d_call: -; v_call: TRBV28; j_call: TRBJ2-3; cdr3_aa: CASSHRWASSTDTQYF; cdr3_nt: TGTGCCAGCAGTCATAGGTGGGCTTCTAGCACAGATACGCAGTATTTT
clone_size: many; d_call: TRBD1; v_call: TRBV20-1; j_call: TRBJ2-7; cdr3_aa: CSARDLETGALYEQYF; cdr3_nt: TGCAGTGCTAGAGATCTAGAGACAGGGGCCCTCTACGAGCAGTACTTC
clone_size: many; d_call: TRBD2; v_call: TRBV4-3; j_call: TRBJ2-7; cdr3_aa: CASSQDPSGGYEQYF; cdr3_nt: TGCGCCAGCAGCCAAGACCCTAGCGGGGGATACGAGCAGTACTTC
clone_size: many; d_call: -; v_call: TRBV7-9; j_call: TRBJ2-5; cdr3_aa: CASSLSEQETQYF; cdr3_nt: TGTGCCAGCAGCTTATCGGAACAAGAGACCCAGTACTTC
clone_size: few; d_call: -; v_call: TRBV7-3; j_call: TRBJ2-3; cdr3_aa: CASSDGGSSTDTQYF; cdr3_nt: TGTGCCAGCAGTGATGGGGGGAGTAGCACAGATACGCAGTATTTT
clone_size: few; d_call: -; v_call: TRBV5-1; j_call: TRBJ1-1; cdr3_aa: CASSLAGGINTEAFF; cdr3_nt: TGCGCCAGCAGCTTGGCGGGGGGCATCAACACTGAAGCTTTCTTT
clone_size: -; d_call: TRBD2; v_call: TRBV12-5; j_call: TRBJ2-1; cdr3_aa: CASGLNSMASGRHISSYNEQFF; cdr3_nt: TGTGCTAGTGGTCTCAACTCTATGGCTAGCGGAAGGCATATTAGCTCCTACAATGAGCAGTTCTTC
clone_size: -; d_call: -; v_call: TRBV19; j_call: TRBJ2-7; cdr3_aa: CASSEEGTSSYEQYF; cdr3_nt: TGTGCCAGTAGTGAAGAAGGAACGAGCTCCTACGAGCAGTACTTC
clone_size: few; d_call: -; v_call: TRBV25-1; j_call: TRBJ1-4; cdr3_aa: CASRGRRADEKLFF; cdr3_nt: TGTGCCAGCAGAGGACGTAGAGCCGATGAAAAACTGTTTTTT
clone_size: few; d_call: -; v_call: TRBV6-2/TRBV6-3; j_call: TRBJ2-7; cdr3_aa: CASSPPTPTRSYEQYF; cdr3_nt: TGTGCCAGCAGTCCCCCCACCCCGACTAGATCCTACGAGCAGTACTTC
clone_size: few; d_call: -; v_call: TRBV6-5; j_call: TRBJ2-5; cdr3_aa: CASSYSIAGRPTQETQYF; cdr3_nt: TGTGCCAGCAGTTACTCCATCGCGGGCCGCCCTACCCAAGAGACCCAGTACTTC
clone_size: many; d_call: TRBD2; v_call: TRBV14; j_call: TRBJ2-3; cdr3_aa: CASSQGDYADTQYF; cdr3_nt: TGTGCCAGCAGCCAAGGGGACTACGCAGATACGCAGTATTTT